These 22 T cell receptor beta chains came from one sample sequenced in a study of regulatory T cells in long-lasting Graves disease. Time point specified: newly diagnosed GD, antithyroid drugs for less than 3 months. With RNA extracted from PBMCs as input, the TCR library was made. TCR beta libraries were built with iRepertoire HTBI primers and Arm-PCR of CDR3 regions. Using its own MiXCR run on the multiplex PCR reads, TCRdb lists one record per CDR3 protein. The top ten clones hold 12% to 15% of a sample with roughly 260,000 distinct CDR3 sequences, 15% to 20% of them seen once. In addition, the sample was reused for a study of T cells in Graves' hyperthyroidism and ophthalmopathy.

The sequenced sample was peripheral blood mononuclear cells (PBMCs), obtained at new diagnosis, from a patient treated with antithyroid drugs. The receptors derive from a young woman with Graves disease.

This clonotype has at least ten counts. The chain has TRBV2 and TRBJ1-2; D gene ambiguous. This CDR3 has 12 amino acids. Looked up from germline, CDR1 is SNHLY and CDR2 is FYNNEI. V lost 5 bases and J lost 0, with 4 bases in between. CDR3 sequence (DNA): TGTGCCAGCAGTCGGGCTAACTATGGCTACACCTTC. This sequence encodes CASSRANYGYTF.

This clonotype has more than one count but fewer than ten. V is TRBV28 and J is TRBJ2-7, with D perhaps TRBD1 (7 bases). From germline, CDR1 is MDHEN and CDR2 SYDVKM. Trimming stripped 2 bases from V and 2 bases from J, with 13 bases between. CDR3 size: 15 residues. CDR3: CASSLAAGGTYEQYF. Here the CDR3 DNA reads TGTGCCAGCAGTTTAGCTGCAGGGGGGACCTACGAGCAGTACTTC.

This clonotype showed up many times. This sequence joins TRBV11-1 and TRBJ1-3; the D gene is possibly TRBD1 (6 bases). This CDR3 comprises 13 residues. Germline V gene sequence: CDR1 SGHAT, CDR2 FQDESV (reference sequence). Trimming removed 4 bases from V and 4 bases from J, with 8 bases in between. The DNA for the CDR3 is TGTGCCAGCAGCTCCGGGACAGGAAACACCATATATTTT. Its translation: CASSSGTGNTIYF.

This sequence joins TRBV19 and TRBJ1-5; D ambiguous. The length of the CDR3 is 16 residues. V was clipped by 8 bases and J by 2 bases, with 19 bases between them. The germline CDR1 and CDR2 sequences are LNHDA and SQIVND (reference sequence). The CDR3 is CASRPFGWRGNQPQHF. CDR3 nucleotides: TGTGCCAGTCGGCCCTTCGGGTGGAGAGGCAATCAGCCCCAGCATTTT.

In its sample, this clonotype was seen many times. This rearrangement joins TRBV19 to TRBJ2-3; D remains ambiguous. Deletions cut 4 bases from V and 4 bases from J, with 12 bases between. Germline CDR1 reads LNHDA; CDR2 reads SQIVND (reference sequence). The CDR3 is 14 residues long. Written as DNA, the CDR3 is TGTGCCAGTAGTACCCCCGCCGGCGCAGATACGCAGTATTTT. Encoded protein: CASSTPAGADTQYF.

Many counts were recorded for this clonotype. The rearrangement uses TRBV3-1 and TRBJ2-1, with 14 bases identical to TRBD2. Germline CDR1 is LGHDT and CDR2 is YNNKEL (reference sequence). V lost 6 bases, J lost 8 bases, and 3 bases stayed unmatched. The CDR3 runs 14 residues. CDR3 DNA sequence: TGTGCCAGCAGGCGACTAGCGGGGGGGCATGAGCAGTTCTTC. Its translation: CASRRLAGGHEQFF.

This clonotype has just a few counts. This chain joins TRBV20-1 and TRBJ2-1, with TRBD1 matching 9 bases. Germline CDR1 DFQATT, CDR2 SNEGSKA (reference sequence). This CDR3 has 15 amino acids. Trimming cost V 3 bases and J 7 bases; bases outside gene matches: 10. In DNA form, the CDR3 reads TGCAGTGCTAGGGGCCGAGGGACAGGGTGGAATGAGCAGTTCTTC. This gives the protein CSARGRGTGWNEQFF.

In this sample, this clonotype turned up many times. J is TRBJ2-5 and V is TRBV7-9; D is unclear. Trimming stripped 0 bases from V and 5 bases from J, with 7 bases between. There are 13 residues in the CDR3. Germline assignment: CDR1 SEHNR and CDR2 FQNEAQ (reference sequence). The CDR3 spells CASSLAPFETQYF. DNA of the CDR3: TGTGCCAGCAGCTTAGCCCCATTCGAGACCCAGTACTTC.

This clonotype was counted ten times or more. The chain is built from TRBV11-1 and TRBJ2-5; possible D gene TRBD2, 5 bases. Trimming shortened V by 5 bases and J by 5 bases, and 12 bases separated the two germline ends. Germline lookup yields CDR1 SGHAT and CDR2 FQDESV (reference sequence). The CDR3 runs 13 residues. CDR3 sequence: CASSPGLRETQYF. The CDR3, as DNA: TGTGCCAGCAGCCCAGGACTGAGGGAGACCCAGTACTTC.

This clonotype was seen many times. This CDR3 is CASNPDRASKNIQYF. The CDR3 DNA follows: TGTGCCAGCAATCCGGACAGGGCATCCAAAAACATTCAGTACTTC. The chain combines TRBV2 with TRBJ2-4; 8 bases are a match to TRBD1. Germline loops: CDR1 SNHLY, CDR2 FYNNEI. This CDR3 has 15 amino acids. V lost 7 bases and J lost 2; bases outside the gene matches: 7.

In this sample, this clonotype turned up many times. V and J are TRBV5-1 and TRBJ2-1; 15 bases align to TRBD2. The J segment lost 2 bases and the V segment lost 4 bases, leaving 16 bases of the junction unmatched. Germline CDR1 is SGHRS and CDR2 is YFSETQ. The CDR3 covers 21 residues. CDR3 DNA: TGCGCCAGCAGCCGGAGAACCGGGACTAGCGGGGGGACTACACCCTACAATGAGCAGTTCTTC. Its protein is CASSRRTGTSGGTTPYNEQFF.

This clonotype was detected ten times or more. The chain has TRBV16 and TRBJ2-7; 10 bases are a match to TRBD1. CDR3 length equals 15 residues. The germline V gene has CDR1 KGHSY and CDR2 FQNENV. V lost 7 bases, J lost 1 base, and 7 bases stayed unmatched. DNA of the CDR3: TGTGCCAGCACCCAGTTGGGACAGGGGTCCTACGAGCAGTACTTC. Translated, it gives CASTQLGQGSYEQYF.

For this clonotype: A read error is likely here: a far larger clone is one base away. The chain couples TRBV20-1 to TRBJ2-1; D unresolved. CDR1 and CDR2 (germline): DFQATT, SNEGSKA (reference sequence). There are 12 residues in the CDR3. Trimming pared 3 bases from V and 10 bases from J, leaving 13 bases between. The DNA for the CDR3 is TGCAGTGCTAGTCCCCAGAGTTACGAGCAGTTCTTC. It yields the protein CSASPQSYEQFF.

This clonotype was detected ten times or more. V gene TRBV7-6 combines with J gene TRBJ1-5, with TRBD1 matching 8 bases. Germline V CDR1 and CDR2: SGHVS, FNYEAQ. The CDR3 spans 16 residues. V lost 1 base to trimming and J lost 6 bases; unmatched junction nucleotides: 8. Here the CDR3 DNA reads TGTGCCAGCAGCTTAGTCCCCCAGGGGGCCCCTCAGCCCCAGCATTTT. Its translation: CASSLVPQGAPQPQHF.

The V call is TRBV27, the J call TRBJ2-3; D is unclear. V was pared by 2 bases and J by 0 bases, with 15 bases between. The CDR3 is 17 residues long. From germline, CDR1 is MNHEY and CDR2 SMNVEV (reference sequence). CDR3 amino acids: CASSLSVGFGSTDTQYF. DNA for the CDR3: TGTGCCAGCAGTTTAAGTGTGGGGTTCGGCAGCACAGATACGCAGTATTTT.

This clonotype was seen at least ten times. V and J are TRBV7-2 and TRBJ2-1; D is perhaps TRBD2 (7 bases). The CDR3 has 15 residues. V was cut by 3 bases and J by 8 bases, with 17 bases left in between. Germline CDR1 and CDR2: SGHTA and FQGNSA. CDR3 amino acids: CASSFRGAGPHEQFF. The DNA for the CDR3 is TGTGCCAGCAGCTTTCGGGGGGCGGGACCCCATGAGCAGTTCTTC.

The gene calls are TRBV20-1 and TRBJ2-3; the D gene is possibly TRBD2 (6 bases). The germline CDR1 and CDR2 sequences are DFQATT and SNEGSKA (reference sequence). The CDR3 runs to 15 residues. V was clipped by 5 bases and J by 2 bases, with 17 bases between them. The CDR3 DNA is TGCAGTGCTCCCGGGGGACGGGGATACACAGATACGCAGTATTTT. Protein product: CSAPGGRGYTDTQYF.

This clonotype was seen at least ten times. J is TRBJ1-1 and V is TRBV5-1, with D perhaps matching TRBD1 (6 bases). Germline values: CDR1 SGHRS, CDR2 YFSETQ. V lost 2 bases and J lost 1, with 18 bases in between. The CDR3 sequence is 17 residues long. CDR3 in amino acids: CASSLRGQLFSNTEAFF. The DNA for the CDR3 is TGCGCCAGCAGCTTAAGGGGACAACTCTTCTCGAACACTGAAGCTTTCTTT.

Ten or more counts support this clonotype. This sequence joins TRBV7-2 and TRBJ2-4; D uncertain. CDR3 length equals 14 residues. Germline V gene lookup returns CDR1 SGHTA and CDR2 FQGNSA. The V gene lost 0 bases and the J gene lost 6 bases, with 9 bases spanning the gap. The CDR3 reads CASSLALPTNIQYF. DNA for the CDR3: TGTGCCAGCAGCTTAGCTCTACCTACAAACATTCAGTACTTC.

This clonotype was picked up many times. The V call is TRBV27, the J call TRBJ1-6; 7 bases match TRBD1. Germline V gives CDR1 MNHEY, CDR2 SMNVEV (reference sequence). The CDR3 runs to 16 residues. The junction had 11 bases not matched to a gene; V was cut back by 4 bases and J by 8 bases. This chain's CDR3 is CASSSPFGQADSPLHF. CDR3 DNA: TGTGCCAGCAGTTCCCCGTTCGGACAGGCTGATTCACCCCTCCACTTT.

Details on this clonotype: The limits of the CDR3 on the DNA are not certain, so only TCRdb's listed CDR3 is given. This chain uses TRBV11-3 with TRBJ2-2; the table gives TRBD2 as D, unverified against the DNA. From germline, CDR1 is SGHNT and CDR2 YENEEA. The CDR3 numbers 17 amino acids, ends counted. CDR3 in amino acids: CASSFVLAGGPPGSCFF.

This clonotype has at least ten counts. The CDR3 DNA follows: TGTGCCAGCAGCCCTTTGGGAGGAGAACAGTACTTC. Its protein is CASSPLGGEQYF. The chain employs TRBV3-1 and TRBJ2-7; D might be TRBD2 (6 bases). Trimming took 4 bases from V and 10 from J, leaving 14 bases between them. The germline CDR1 and CDR2 sequences are LGHDT and YNNKEL (reference sequence). The CDR3 contains 12 residues.